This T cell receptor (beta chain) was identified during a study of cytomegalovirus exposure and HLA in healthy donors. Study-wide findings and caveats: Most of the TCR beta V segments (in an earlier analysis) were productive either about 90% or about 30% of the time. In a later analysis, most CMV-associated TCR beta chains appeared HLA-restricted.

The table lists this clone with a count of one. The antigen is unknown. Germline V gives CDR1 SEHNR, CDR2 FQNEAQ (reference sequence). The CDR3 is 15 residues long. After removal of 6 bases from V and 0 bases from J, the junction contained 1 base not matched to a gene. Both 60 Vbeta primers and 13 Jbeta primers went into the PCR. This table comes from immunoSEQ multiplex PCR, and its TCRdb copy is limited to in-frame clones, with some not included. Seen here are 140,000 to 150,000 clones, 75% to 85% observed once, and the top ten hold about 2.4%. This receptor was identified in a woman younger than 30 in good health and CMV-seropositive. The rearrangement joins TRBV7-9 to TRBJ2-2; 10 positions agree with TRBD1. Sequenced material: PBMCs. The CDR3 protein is CASRDRGTNTGELFF. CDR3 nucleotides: TGTGCCAGCAGGGACAGGGGGACGAACACCGGGGAGCTGTTTTTT.